These 9 T cell receptor beta chains share one sample of origin, sequenced in a study of T cell repertoires in cytomegalovirus infection. Via MiXCR, TCRdb re-called the reads, giving one row per CDR3 protein. The data contain 110,000 or so distinct CDR3 sequences, over 25% of them seen just once; the ten biggest clones take up roughly 40%. Their antigens remain unidentified. The sequencing used CD8+ T cells from cultured PBMCs, collected from culture after CMV antigen stimulation. The receptors shown here come from a human donor in good health (CMV status not recorded). Some clones in this sample may be carry-over from other donors' samples.

The rearrangement links TRBV19 to TRBJ2-7; TRBD1 might be the D (5 bases). The germline V gene has CDR1 LNHDA and CDR2 SQIVND (reference sequence). CDR3 size: 16 residues. V was clipped by 4 bases and J by 2 bases, with 18 bases between them. CDR3 DNA: TGTGCCAGTAGTAGTAGGAGCACAGGTATCGCCTACGAGCAGTACTTC. Its translation is CASSSRSTGIAYEQYF.

The chain couples TRBV27 to TRBJ2-5; D gene unclear. The CDR3 spans 14 residues. V dropped 2 bases and J dropped 2 bases, with 9 bases sitting between them. CDR1 and CDR2 (germline): MNHEY, SMNVEV (reference sequence). CDR3 in DNA: TGTGCCAGCAGTTTAATAGGCCAGCAAGAGACCCAGTACTTC. Amino acid sequence: CASSLIGQQETQYF.

This clonotype was detected a few times. V usage is TRBV20-1 and J usage is TRBJ2-1, with 9 bases aligning to TRBD2. V lost 1 base and J lost 5; bases outside the gene matches: 6. Germline V gene sequence: CDR1 DFQATT, CDR2 SNEGSKA (reference sequence). This CDR3 has 15 residues. CDR3: CSARAAGGQDNEQFF. In nucleotides, the CDR3 is TGCAGTGCTAGAGCGGCGGGGGGGCAGGACAATGAGCAGTTCTTC.

This clonotype has only a few counts. The J gene is TRBJ1-1, the V gene TRBV19; D remains unclear. With 8 bases removed from V and 2 bases from J, the gap between germline ends came to 21 bases. The CDR3 runs to 16 residues. The germline V gene has CDR1 LNHDA and CDR2 SQIVND (reference sequence). The CDR3 sequence is CASFSHTAPVNTEAFF. For the CDR3, the DNA is TGTGCCAGTTTTTCCCATACAGCCCCGGTTAACACTGAAGCTTTCTTT.

The chain carries TRBV4-2 and TRBJ2-1; D is possibly TRBD2 (5 bases). This CDR3 contains 16 residues. V was clipped by 4 bases and J by 5 bases, with 18 bases between them. Per the germline V gene, CDR1 is LGHNA and CDR2 is YNFKEQ. The CDR3 sequence: CASSPSKRVGHNEQFF. CDR3 in DNA: TGTGCCAGCAGCCCCTCTAAGAGGGTCGGGCACAATGAGCAGTTCTTC.

This clonotype was seen a few times. The chain joins TRBV9 to TRBJ1-4, with 8 bases that match TRBD1. The CDR3 extends over 18 amino acids. V trimming: 2 bases; J trimming: 3 bases; junction bases outside the gene matches: 12. Germline-derived CDR1 and CDR2 are SGDLS and YYNGEE. The CDR3 DNA is TGTGCCAGCAGCGTCGGACAGGGCGGGGGTTCGGCTAATGAAAAACTGTTTTTT. Translated, it gives CASSVGQGGGSANEKLFF.

A remark on this clonotype: An end of the junction differs from the germline gene, which may be a read error. The rearrangement joins TRBV7-4 to TRBJ2-1, with 7 bases that match TRBD1. The CDR3 extends over 15 amino acids. Germline lookup yields CDR1 SGHVT and CDR2 SQSDAQ. In DNA form, the CDR3 reads TGTGCCAACAGCTTAGGCCTGGGACAGCTAAATGAGCAGTTCTTC. It translates to CANSLGLGQLNEQFF. Variable domain in full (rest from reference TRBV7-4 and TRBJ2-1): GAGVSQSPRYKVAKRGRDVALRCDSISGHVTLYWYRQTLGQGSEVLTYSQSDAQRDKSGRPSGRFSAERPERSVSTLKIQRTEQGDSAVYLCANSLGLGQLNEQFFGPGTRLTVL.

The chain couples TRBV4-1 to TRBJ1-6, with D perhaps TRBD1 (6 bases). Trimming left V 1 base short and J 10 bases short, with 14 bases between. CDR3 length: 15 amino acids. Germline CDR1 reads MGHRA; CDR2 reads YSYEKL. The CDR3 loop reads CASSQGNRDNSPLHF. The CDR3 DNA reads as TGCGCCAGCAGCCAAGGGAACAGGGACAACTCACCCCTCCACTTT.

In its sample, this clonotype was seen once. This rearrangement joins TRBV19 to TRBJ2-1; 9 nucleotides align to TRBD2. V dropped 10 bases and J dropped 5; count of bases not matched to a gene: 12. This CDR3 comprises 15 residues. Germline CDR1 and CDR2: LNHDA and SQIVND (reference sequence). CDR3: CATTWSSGGDNEQFF. CDR3 in DNA: TGTGCCACTACCTGGAGTAGCGGGGGTGACAATGAGCAGTTCTTC.